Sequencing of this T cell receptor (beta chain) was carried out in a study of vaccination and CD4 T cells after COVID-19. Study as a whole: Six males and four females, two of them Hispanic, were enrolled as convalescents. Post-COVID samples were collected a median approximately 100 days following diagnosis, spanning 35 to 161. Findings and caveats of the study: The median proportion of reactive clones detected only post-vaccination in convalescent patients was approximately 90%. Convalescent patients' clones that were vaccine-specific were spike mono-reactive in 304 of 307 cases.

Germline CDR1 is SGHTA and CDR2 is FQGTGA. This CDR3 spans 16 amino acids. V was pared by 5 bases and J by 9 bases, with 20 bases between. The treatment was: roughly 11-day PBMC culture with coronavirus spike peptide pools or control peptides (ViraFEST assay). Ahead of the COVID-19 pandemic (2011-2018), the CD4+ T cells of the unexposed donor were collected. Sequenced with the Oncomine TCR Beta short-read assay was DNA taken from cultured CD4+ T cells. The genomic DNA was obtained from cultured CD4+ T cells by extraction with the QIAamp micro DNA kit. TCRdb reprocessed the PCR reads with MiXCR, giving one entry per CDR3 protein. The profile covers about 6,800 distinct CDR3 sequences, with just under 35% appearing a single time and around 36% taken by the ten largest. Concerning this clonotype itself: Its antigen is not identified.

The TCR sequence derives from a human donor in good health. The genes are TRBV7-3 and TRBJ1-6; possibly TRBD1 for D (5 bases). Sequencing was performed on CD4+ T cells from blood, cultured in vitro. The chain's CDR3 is CASSPGGIGELSPLHF. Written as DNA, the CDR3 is TGTGCCAGCAGCCCTGGGGGGATTGGAGAGCTTTCACCCCTCCACTTT.